Listed below are T cell receptor beta chains from one sample, sequenced in a study of human T cells and chemical hapten exposure. One entry per CDR3 protein, called by TCRdb with MiXCR from the 5' RACE reads. Of over 95,000 distinct CDR3 sequences in the sample, approximately 20% were seen once. All receptors come from a human donor in good health. Both conserved end residues are part of each CDR3. The D gene is left open where the match is weak. The size of a clone is reported for some rows only, either as once, few or many, or as a class for expanded clones.

d_call,j_call,clone_size,v_call,cdr3_aa,cdr3_nt
NA,TRBJ2-2,once,TRBV7-9,CVPSRGTGELFF,TGTGTCCCCTCGAGGGGCACCGGGGAGCTGTTTTTT
NA,TRBJ2-2,NA,TRBV6-7,CASRAGQTANTGELFF,TGTGCCAGCAGAGCGGGACAGACCGCGAACACCGGGGAGCTGTTTTTT
TRBD1,TRBJ1-6,few,TRBV6-5,CASSYGTGENSPLHF,TGTGCCAGCAGTTACGGGACAGGAGAGAATTCACCCCTCCACTTT
NA,TRBJ2-3,NA,TRBV28,CASWGDADTQYF,TGTGCCAGCTGGGGGGATGCAGATACGCAGTATTTT
NA,TRBJ1-1,NA,TRBV7-9,CASSLENTEVFF,TGTGCCAGCAGCTTGGAGAACACTGAAGTTTTCTTT
TRBD2,TRBJ2-2,few,TRBV20-1,CSADSGSRAGELFF,TGCAGTGCTGATAGCGGGAGTAGGGCCGGGGAGCTGTTTTTT
NA,TRBJ1-5,few,TRBV6-2/TRBV6-3,CASSRREPGQPQHF,TGTGCCAGCAGCCGGCGGGAGCCAGGGCAGCCCCAGCATTTT
NA,TRBJ2-4,few,TRBV28,CASSFTDTTKNIQYF,TGTGCCAGCAGTTTCACAGACACTACTAAAAACATTCAGTACTTC
TRBD2,TRBJ2-3,few,TRBV18,CASSPTSGSTDTQYF,TGTGCCAGCTCACCAACTAGCGGAAGCACAGATACGCAGTATTTT
NA,TRBJ2-7,NA,TRBV10-3,CAISERGVYEQYF,TGTGCCATCAGTGAGCGAGGGGTTTACGAGCAGTACTTC
NA,TRBJ1-1,few,TRBV27,CASIEGPGYTEAFF,TGTGCCAGCATCGAGGGTCCAGGGTACACTGAAGCTTTCTTT
NA,TRBJ2-3,few,TRBV5-1,CASSLGSGTDTQYF,TGCGCCAGCAGCTTGGGAAGCGGCACAGATACGCAGTATTTT
TRBD1,TRBJ2-1,few,TRBV29-1,CSGDNRGSYNEQFF,TGCAGCGGAGACAACAGGGGATCCTACAATGAGCAGTTCTTC
NA,TRBJ2-1,NA,TRBV7-9,CASSLSGGGGGNEQFF,TGTGCCAGCAGCTTGTCAGGAGGAGGGGGGGGCAATGAGCAGTTCTTC
NA,TRBJ1-1,few,TRBV3-1,CASSQDGLNTEAFF,TGTGCCAGCAGCCAAGACGGGTTGAACACTGAAGCTTTCTTT
NA,TRBJ1-3,NA,TRBV11-2,CASSQRKKAGNTIYF,TGTGCCAGCAGCCAAAGAAAGAAGGCAGGAAACACCATATATTTT
NA,TRBJ2-1,few,TRBV7-2,CASSLAGGAVYNEQFF,TGTGCCAGCAGCTTAGCGGGGGGGGCGGTCTACAATGAGCAGTTCTTC